This record covers a single T cell receptor beta chain. The data stem from a study of CXCR3-negative and CXCR3-positive naive CD8 T cells. The CDR3 spans 17 residues. From germline, CDR1 is LGHDT and CDR2 YNNKEL (reference sequence). The method, 5' RACE with UMI labels, was used to prepare the TRB cDNA libraries. TCRdb reprocessed the 5' RACE reads and keeps a single row for each CDR3 protein, giving no DNA. The sample holds fewer than 95,000 distinct CDR3 sequences. The receptor was derived from a human donor in good health. Some clones in this sample may be carry-over from other donors' samples. The chain employs TRBV3-1 and TRBJ2-3; checking the TCRdb D call of TRBD2 is not possible without DNA. Source material: naive CXCR3- CD8+ T cells from blood. As to subset: CD45RO-CCR7+CD27+CD95- naive CD8+ T cells lacking CXCR3 (TNR3-). The CDR3 is CASSQDRAGGPTDTQYF.